Listed below are T cell receptor beta chains from one sample, sequenced in a study of technical replicates of blood from several donors. This table comes from immunoSEQ multiplex PCR, and its TCRdb copy is limited to in-frame clones, with some not included. The repertoire has 81,000 or so clones, 90% to 97% of them found once; the top ten carry under 0.2%. Input material: T cells isolated from PBMCs. Source of these receptors: a human donor in good health. Both conserved end residues are part of each CDR3. Each record gives: J gene, D gene, V gene, CDR3 protein, CDR3 DNA. D genes are given only for firm matches.

TRBJ2-3	NA	TRBV10-1	CASSESVTSTDTQYF	TGCGCCAGCAGTGAGAGCGTCACTAGCACAGATACGCAGTATTTT
TRBJ1-4	TRBD1	TRBV19	CASSIGQGAGTNEKLFF	TGTGCCAGTAGTATAGGACAGGGGGCTGGAACTAATGAAAAACTGTTTTTT
TRBJ2-1	NA	TRBV13	CASSDTVGGNEQFF	TGTGCCAGCAGCGACACAGTAGGGGGCAATGAGCAGTTCTTC
TRBJ2-1	TRBD2	TRBV13	CASSRLAGLSYNEQFF	TGTGCCAGCAGCAGACTAGCGGGACTGTCCTACAATGAGCAGTTCTTC
TRBJ1-1	TRBD1	TRBV9	CASSVGTGTEAFF	TGTGCCAGCAGCGTAGGGACAGGCACTGAAGCTTTCTTT
TRBJ2-3	NA	TRBV14	CASSPFAGVAQYF	TGTGCCAGCAGCCCATTTGCGGGTGTGGCGCAGTATTTT
TRBJ1-2	NA	TRBV29-1	CSVEFLTLEGYTF	TGCAGCGTTGAATTTTTGACTCTGGAGGGCTACACCTTC
TRBJ2-7	TRBD1	TRBV6-1	CASSGRGQISSYEQYF	TGTGCCAGCAGTGGCAGGGGGCAGATTAGCTCCTACGAGCAGTACTTC
TRBJ1-1	NA	TRBV19	CASSIEGLNTEAFF	TGTGCCAGTAGTATAGAGGGGCTGAACACTGAAGCTTTCTTT
TRBJ2-5	TRBD2	TRBV27	CASSLNLAGAGKETQYF	TGTGCCAGCAGTTTAAATCTAGCGGGGGCCGGCAAAGAGACCCAGTACTTC
TRBJ1-3	TRBD1	TRBV6-6	CASSRTGYEWGNTIYF	TGTGCCAGCAGCCGGACAGGGTACGAGTGGGGAAACACCATATATTTT
TRBJ1-5	NA	TRBV19	CASSIDPYSNQPQHF	TGTGCCAGTAGTATAGATCCGTATAGCAATCAGCCCCAGCATTTT
TRBJ2-7	NA	TRBV5-6	CASRGEALGEQYF	TGTGCCAGCCGCGGGGAGGCCTTGGGAGAGCAGTACTTC
TRBJ2-5	NA	TRBV20-1	CSAKLGETQYF	TGCAGTGCTAAACTAGGGGAGACCCAGTACTTC
TRBJ2-1	TRBD2	TRBV4-1	CASSQGGAGDHNEQFF	TGCGCCAGCAGCCAAGGAGGAGCGGGAGACCACAATGAGCAGTTCTTC
TRBJ2-3	NA	TRBV28	CAIMGEGVPTDTQYF	TGTGCCATCATGGGAGAGGGCGTACCAACAGATACGCAGTATTTT
TRBJ2-2	TRBD1	TRBV11-2	CASSFTGDATGELFF	TGTGCCAGCAGCTTTACAGGGGACGCCACCGGGGAGCTGTTTTTT
TRBJ2-2	TRBD1	TRBV6-5	CATIGQANTGELFF	TGTGCCACCATAGGACAGGCGAACACCGGGGAGCTGTTTTTT
TRBJ1-1	NA	TRBV30	CAWSVAGANTEAFF	TGTGCCTGGAGTGTAGCAGGGGCGAACACTGAAGCTTTCTTT
TRBJ2-2	NA	TRBV5-4	CASSLAGRVSGSLGTGELFF	TGTGCCAGCAGCTTGGCCGGGCGCGTGTCCGGGAGTCTTGGCACCGGGGAGCTGTTTTTT